This TCR beta chain was sequenced in a study of post-analysis software for immune sequencing data (dated by TCRdb to the mid-2010s). Some background on the complete study: Disease courses on record covered relapsing-remitting, secondary progressive and progressive-relapsing multiple sclerosis, though some patients had no subtype annotation. A subset of samples was prepared in parallel using single-end sample barcoding, then pooled and co-amplified after Illumina adapter ligation. The patient repertoires were compared against some twelve previously published healthy control repertoires obtained from donors aged about 6 to 28 years.

Library generation was performed with PCR. TCRdb shows the sequencer as Illumina HiSeq 2500. Unique molecular identifiers were incorporated into TCR beta cDNA libraries to reduce PCR and sequencing biases. Approximately 500,000 cDNA molecules were obtained for every 1 to 10 million input T cells, so each molecule roughly corresponded to one T cell. The same protocol used for the earlier healthy control dataset was applied to prepare and sequence the patient libraries. Within a given batch, samples were prepared together, multiplexed and sequenced on the same HiSeq lane. On the study's bioinformatics: Raw barcoded reads were processed with MIGEC, and single-read molecular identifier groups were discarded before consensus assembly and CDR3 extraction. Clonotype tables were post-analysed with VDJtools, and diversity was normalized by down-sampling all datasets to the smallest sample size. In repertoire overlap clustering, CDR3 amino acid sequences, but not nucleotide sequences, were matched to correct batch-related cross-sample contamination. TCRdb reanalyzed the raw reads on its own, using fastp at Q25 for trimming and MiXCR for clone calling, and kept in-frame beta chains. When rows share a CDR3 protein, they turn into one entry using the most common DNA and genes. TCRdb, rather than the study authors, made the V and J calls. The sample table contains roughly 430,000 distinct CDR3 sequences; only one count was recorded for 39% of them. The ten largest make up around 8% of the sample.

Here is what the overall study found, with its caveats: The control group was slightly older than the multiple sclerosis patient group. Normalized Chao1 diversity was significantly lower in multiple sclerosis patients than controls, suggesting substantial peripheral T-cell clonal expansion. Strong co-clustering of samples prepared in the same batch was shown by direct clustering with F measure, prompting a batch-effect correction.

For this clonotype: The antigen this receptor binds is unknown. Within one base of it there is no much larger clone, and no base qualities were kept.

To demonstrate the VDJtools post-analysis software, TCR beta repertoires were profiled from the peripheral blood of about 14 young patients with multiple sclerosis. The multiple sclerosis patients were children and adolescents between about 6 and 16 years of age. The receptor was derived from a girl aged 2 to 9 with multiple sclerosis. Sample: blood.

The CDR3 has the sequence CASSIDRREETQYF. The nucleotide sequence reads as follows: TGTGCCAGCAGCATCGACAGGAGAGAAGAGACCCAGTACTTC. The rearrangement combines TRBV7-6 with TRBJ2-5; TRBD1 is a weak D gene call, 6 bases matching. From the cysteine through the phenylalanine, the CDR3 covers 14 amino acids. The retained sequence is limited to the CDR3, 42 bases, with the frame set at the first base. CDR1 and CDR2, looked up from the germline V gene, are SGHVS and FNYEAQ. The V and J ends are trimmed by 5 bases and 3 bases, leaving 13 bases between them.